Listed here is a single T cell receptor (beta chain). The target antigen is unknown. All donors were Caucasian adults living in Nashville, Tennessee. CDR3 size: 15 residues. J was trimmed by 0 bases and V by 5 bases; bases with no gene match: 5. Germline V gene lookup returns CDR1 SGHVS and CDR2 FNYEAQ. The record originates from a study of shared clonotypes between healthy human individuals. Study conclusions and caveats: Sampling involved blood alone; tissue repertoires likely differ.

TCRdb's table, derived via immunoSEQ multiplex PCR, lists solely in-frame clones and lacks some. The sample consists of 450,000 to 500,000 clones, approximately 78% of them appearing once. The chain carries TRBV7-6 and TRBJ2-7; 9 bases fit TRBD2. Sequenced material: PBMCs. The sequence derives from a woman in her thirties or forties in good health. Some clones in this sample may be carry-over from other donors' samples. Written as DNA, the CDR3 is TGTGCCAGCAGCCCGATGACTAGCGGCTCCTACGAGCAGTACTTC. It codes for CASSPMTSGSYEQYF.